This TCR beta chain was sequenced during a study of T-cell memory formation after mild COVID-19. Regarding the study as a whole: A second wave of clones peaked on day 37, and their SARS-CoV-2 specificity went unconfirmed. Largely, contracting CD4+ clones fell within CM and EM, and contracting CD8+ clones within EMRA. Whereas later expanders leaned CD4+, clones contracting day 15 to 85 showed a balanced CD4/CD8 makeup.

It was 5'RACE with constant-segment primers that produced the TCR alpha and TCR beta cDNA libraries, which carried sample barcodes and UMIs. One entry per CDR3 protein, called by TCRdb with MiXCR from the 5' RACE reads. Altogether about half a million distinct CDR3 sequences are present, around a sixth being singletons, with the ten largest covering 12%. J was trimmed by 2 bases and V by 1 base; bases with no gene match: 0. Germline CDR1 and CDR2: SGHAT and FQNNGV. This CDR3 comprises 15 residues. Worth noting for this clonotype: Its antigen is still unknown.

This receptor was obtained from an adult woman who had mild COVID-19 (a few samples of this study predate the infection). Cell type and time point are not known. The V gene is TRBV11-2, the J gene TRBJ2-1, with 9 bases fitting TRBD1. Sequenced: PBMCs or a T cell subset sorted from them (not recorded which). In DNA form, the CDR3 reads TGTGCCAGCAGCTTAGGGGACAGGGCCTACAATGAGCAGTTCTTC. Translation gives CASSLGDRAYNEQFF.